One and the same sample provided the 21 T cell receptor beta chains below, sequenced in a study of a mutant IDH1 vaccine in newly diagnosed glioma (dated by TCRdb to the early 2020s). Antigen specificity for these receptors is unknown. Library preparation was by the immunoSEQ multiplex PCR assay. TCRdb holds this immuneACCESS table with in-frame rearrangements only. Some clones are missing; in checked studies, unresolved V genes explain under half, and the rest has no known cause. This sample lists tens of thousands of clones; around 82% were detected once. The ten most abundant clones make up 3.1% of the sample. The label giving this sample's time point can be read as: week 5, during vaccination. Each vaccine dose, consisting of 300 ug of a 20-mer mutant IDH1 peptide in Montanide, was administered subcutaneously with topical imiquimod. The material was PBMCs, obtained from a glioma patient whose treatment included an IDH1 peptide vaccine. The origin of the receptors is a woman aged 18 to 35 with glioma. Some clones in this sample may be carry-over from other donors' samples.

This rearrangement joins TRBV2 to TRBJ1-1; TRBD1 matches at 7 bases. Germline V gene lookup returns CDR1 SNHLY and CDR2 FYNNEI. Trimming took 7 bases from V and 0 from J; bases not matched to a gene: 8. The CDR3 is 15 amino acids. The CDR3 sequence is CASNRGQNLNTEAFF. The CDR3 DNA reads as TGTGCCAGCAACCGGGGACAGAACTTGAACACTGAAGCTTTCTTT.

The chain joins TRBV5-1 to TRBJ2-7; D not certain. Between the trimmed V and J ends, which lost 4 bases and 0 bases, there was a span of 17 bases. Germline CDR1 and CDR2: SGHRS and YFSETQ. The CDR3 runs 16 residues. The CDR3 spells CASSQDPGSSSYEQYF. CDR3 coding DNA: TGCGCCAGCAGCCAGGACCCAGGTTCCAGCTCCTACGAGCAGTACTTC.

The V and J genes are TRBV12-5 and TRBJ2-3; D is ambiguous. The CDR3 sequence is 14 residues long. Trimming removed 9 bases at V and 2 bases at J, with 15 bases between. Per germline, CDR1 LGHNT and CDR2 FRNRAP. The CDR3 spells CASHGPPYTDTQYF. In nucleotides, the CDR3 is TGTGCTAGCCACGGTCCCCCGTACACAGATACGCAGTATTTT.

This clone was observed a handful of times. V and J are TRBV30 and TRBJ2-5; D ambiguous. V dropped 0 bases and J dropped 5 bases, with 19 bases sitting between them. Per the germline V gene, CDR1 is GTSNPN and CDR2 is SVGIG (reference sequence). The CDR3 runs 16 residues. CDR3 sequence reads: CAWSVWRKTSFETQYF. DNA for the CDR3: TGTGCCTGGAGTGTATGGCGGAAGACATCCTTTGAGACCCAGTACTTC.

V gene TRBV14 combines with J gene TRBJ2-5, with 10 bases that match TRBD2. Trimming at V came to 5 bases and at J to 3 bases, leaving 6 bases not matched to a gene. In germline, CDR1 is SGHDN, CDR2 FVKESK. This CDR3 is 15 amino acids long. The CDR3 spells CASSERLAGKETQYF. The DNA for the CDR3 is TGTGCCAGCAGCGAACGACTAGCGGGTAAAGAGACCCAGTACTTC.

This clone came up once. V and J are TRBV4-1 and TRBJ1-2; D perhaps matches TRBD1 (5 bases). This CDR3 has 13 amino acids. Germline CDR1 reads MGHRA; CDR2 reads YSYEKL. V was shortened by 0 bases and J by 8 bases, with 10 bases between the two germline ends. The CDR3 nucleotides are TGCGCCAGCAGCCAAGAAGGGGTCTGGGGCTACACCTTC. It encodes CASSQEGVWGYTF.

The chain carries TRBV7-2 and TRBJ2-5; D is ambiguous. Germline V gives CDR1 SGHTA, CDR2 FQGNSA. The length of the CDR3 is 12 residues. V shed 3 bases and J shed 5 bases, with 7 bases lying between them. CDR3 loop: CASSFRVETQYF. For the CDR3, the DNA is TGTGCCAGCAGCTTCCGCGTGGAGACCCAGTACTTC. The full variable domain, in which reference TRBV7-2 and TRBJ2-5 provide the parts outside the CDR3, is GAGVSQSPSNKVTEKGKDVELRCDPISGHTALYWYRQSLGQGLEFLIYFQGNSAPDKSGLPSDRFSAERTGGSVSTLTIQRTQQEDSAVYLCASSFRVETQYFGPGTRLLVL.

The chain joins TRBV6-5 to TRBJ1-1; D ambiguous. Per germline, CDR1 MNHEY and CDR2 SVGAGI. The V gene lost 2 bases and the J gene lost 4 bases, with 11 bases spanning the gap. The CDR3 contains 14 residues. The CDR3 region is CASSYRGYGTEAFF. CDR3 nucleotides: TGTGCCAGCAGTTACAGAGGGTACGGCACTGAAGCTTTCTTT.

This chain connects TRBV9 to TRBJ1-2, with D unclear. From germline, CDR1 is SGDLS and CDR2 YYNGEE. This CDR3 has 10 amino acids. Trimming pared 4 bases from V and 5 bases from J, leaving 3 bases between. The CDR3 loop reads CASSSYGYTF. The CDR3 bases are TGTGCCAGCAGCTCTTATGGCTACACCTTC. The entire variable domain, with the rest obtained from reference TRBV9 and TRBJ1-2, is as follows: DSGVTQTPKHLITATGQRVTLRCSPRSGDLSVYWYQQSLDQGLQFLIQYYNGEERAKGNILERFSAQQFPDLHSELNLSSLELGDSALYFCASSSYGYTFGSGTRLTVV.

This clone was recorded only once. This sequence joins TRBV11-2 and TRBJ1-1; no clear D. Per the germline V gene, CDR1 is SGHAT and CDR2 is FQNNGV. The ends were cut back, 1 base at V and 5 bases at J, with 5 bases in the middle. This CDR3 has 12 residues. The CDR3 nucleotides read TGTGCCAGCAGCTTAGGGAGGACTGAAGCTTTCTTT. This translates into CASSLGRTEAFF.

J is TRBJ1-1 and V is TRBV4-2; 8 bases line up with TRBD1. The CDR3 runs 15 residues. Germline V gives CDR1 LGHNA, CDR2 YNFKEQ. Unmatched junction bases numbered 7, after V lost 4 bases and J lost 3 bases. The CDR3 bases are TGTGCCAGCAGCCCCGGGCAGGGGGCTTACACTGAAGCTTTCTTT. Translated, it gives CASSPGQGAYTEAFF.

This clone was picked up one time. The chain joins TRBV9 to TRBJ1-4; D is unresolved. The V gene's germline CDR1 is SGDLS and CDR2 YYNGEE. The CDR3 is 16 residues long. The V gene lost 0 bases and the J gene lost 3 bases, with 12 bases spanning the gap. CDR3 protein: CASSVGPRPANEKLFF. DNA for the CDR3: TGTGCCAGCAGCGTAGGCCCTCGCCCAGCTAATGAAAAACTGTTTTTT.

This chain uses TRBV4-2 with TRBJ2-2; 12 nucleotides align to TRBD2. The CDR3 loop spans 21 amino acids. After removal of 4 bases from V and 4 bases from J, the junction contained 19 bases not matched to a gene. The germline V gene has CDR1 LGHNA and CDR2 YNFKEQ. This CDR3 reads CASSPPSFGGLAGVGTGELFF. The CDR3 DNA reads as TGTGCCAGCAGCCCGCCCAGCTTCGGGGGACTAGCGGGCGTAGGCACCGGGGAGCTGTTTTTT.

V is TRBV19 and J is TRBJ2-2, with D hard to call. Germline V lookup: CDR1 LNHDA, CDR2 SQIVND (reference sequence). The germline V and J ends were trimmed by 1 base and 4 bases, with 4 bases remaining between them. This CDR3 region has 13 residues. CDR3 nucleotides: TGTGCCAGTAGTATAGTTCCCACCGGGGAGCTGTTTTTT. This codes for CASSIVPTGELFF.

This chain joins TRBV10-3 and TRBJ2-2; D not certain. Germline lookup yields CDR1 ENHRY and CDR2 SYGVKD. The CDR3 is 17 amino acids. V was clipped by 3 bases and J by 0 bases, with 14 bases between them. This CDR3 is CAISDSPGSTNTGELFF. DNA for the CDR3: TGTGCCATCAGTGATAGTCCGGGCAGCACGAACACCGGGGAGCTGTTTTTT.

The chain is built from TRBV13 and TRBJ2-3; 7 positions agree with TRBD1. Trimming cost V 5 bases and J 6 bases; bases outside gene matches: 11. The CDR3 sequence is 15 residues long. Germline loops: CDR1 PRHDT, CDR2 FYEKMQ (reference sequence). The CDR3 coding sequence is TGTGCCAGCAGCCCAAGGTCGACAGGGTTCGATACGCAGTATTTT. Translation gives CASSPRSTGFDTQYF.

This sequence joins TRBV9 and TRBJ1-4, with D unresolved. This CDR3 has 15 amino acids. V was pared by 0 bases and J by 6 bases, with 12 bases between. Germline CDR1 reads SGDLS; CDR2 reads YYNGEE. The CDR3 loop reads CASSVGIVNDEKLFF. CDR3 nucleotides: TGTGCCAGCAGCGTAGGGATCGTAAATGATGAAAAACTGTTTTTT.

The chain recombines TRBV7-2 with TRBJ2-2; TRBD1 is a possible D gene (6 bases). The germline V gene has CDR1 SGHTA and CDR2 FQGNSA. The CDR3 is 14 residues long. Trimming took 5 bases from V and 2 from J, leaving 9 bases between them. CDR3 in amino acids: CASSPQGNTGELFF. For the CDR3, the DNA is TGTGCCAGCAGCCCACAGGGAAACACCGGGGAGCTGTTTTTT.

This clone was found a few times. The gene calls are TRBV19 and TRBJ1-3, with D unclear. Between the trimmed V and J ends, which lost 10 bases and 2 bases, there was a span of 12 bases. This CDR3 comprises 13 residues. In germline, CDR1 is LNHDA, CDR2 SQIVND (reference sequence). The CDR3 here is CATAEAPGNTIYF. In DNA, the CDR3 is TGTGCCACTGCGGAGGCCCCTGGAAACACCATATATTTT.

The V call is TRBV9, the J call TRBJ1-2; possible D gene TRBD1, 5 bases. V was trimmed by 4 bases and J by 0 bases, leaving 10 bases between them. The CDR3 extends over 14 amino acids. Germline V lookup: CDR1 SGDLS, CDR2 YYNGEE. The DNA of the CDR3 is TGTGCCAGCAGCTCAGGGACTTCTAACTATGGCTACACCTTC. It translates to CASSSGTSNYGYTF. The full variable domain, in which reference TRBV9 and TRBJ1-2 provide the parts outside the CDR3, is DSGVTQTPKHLITATGQRVTLRCSPRSGDLSVYWYQQSLDQGLQFLIQYYNGEERAKGNILERFSAQQFPDLHSELNLSSLELGDSALYFCASSSGTSNYGYTFGSGTRLTVV.

This sequence joins TRBV19 and TRBJ1-5; no reliable D call. Germline V CDR1 and CDR2: LNHDA, SQIVND (reference sequence). This CDR3 has 15 amino acids. Trimming took off 8 bases at V and 0 bases at J, with 14 bases between the two ends. The CDR3 nucleotides are TGTGCCAGTGCTCAAAACCCCTATAGCAATCAGCCCCAGCATTTT. Amino acid sequence: CASAQNPYSNQPQHF.